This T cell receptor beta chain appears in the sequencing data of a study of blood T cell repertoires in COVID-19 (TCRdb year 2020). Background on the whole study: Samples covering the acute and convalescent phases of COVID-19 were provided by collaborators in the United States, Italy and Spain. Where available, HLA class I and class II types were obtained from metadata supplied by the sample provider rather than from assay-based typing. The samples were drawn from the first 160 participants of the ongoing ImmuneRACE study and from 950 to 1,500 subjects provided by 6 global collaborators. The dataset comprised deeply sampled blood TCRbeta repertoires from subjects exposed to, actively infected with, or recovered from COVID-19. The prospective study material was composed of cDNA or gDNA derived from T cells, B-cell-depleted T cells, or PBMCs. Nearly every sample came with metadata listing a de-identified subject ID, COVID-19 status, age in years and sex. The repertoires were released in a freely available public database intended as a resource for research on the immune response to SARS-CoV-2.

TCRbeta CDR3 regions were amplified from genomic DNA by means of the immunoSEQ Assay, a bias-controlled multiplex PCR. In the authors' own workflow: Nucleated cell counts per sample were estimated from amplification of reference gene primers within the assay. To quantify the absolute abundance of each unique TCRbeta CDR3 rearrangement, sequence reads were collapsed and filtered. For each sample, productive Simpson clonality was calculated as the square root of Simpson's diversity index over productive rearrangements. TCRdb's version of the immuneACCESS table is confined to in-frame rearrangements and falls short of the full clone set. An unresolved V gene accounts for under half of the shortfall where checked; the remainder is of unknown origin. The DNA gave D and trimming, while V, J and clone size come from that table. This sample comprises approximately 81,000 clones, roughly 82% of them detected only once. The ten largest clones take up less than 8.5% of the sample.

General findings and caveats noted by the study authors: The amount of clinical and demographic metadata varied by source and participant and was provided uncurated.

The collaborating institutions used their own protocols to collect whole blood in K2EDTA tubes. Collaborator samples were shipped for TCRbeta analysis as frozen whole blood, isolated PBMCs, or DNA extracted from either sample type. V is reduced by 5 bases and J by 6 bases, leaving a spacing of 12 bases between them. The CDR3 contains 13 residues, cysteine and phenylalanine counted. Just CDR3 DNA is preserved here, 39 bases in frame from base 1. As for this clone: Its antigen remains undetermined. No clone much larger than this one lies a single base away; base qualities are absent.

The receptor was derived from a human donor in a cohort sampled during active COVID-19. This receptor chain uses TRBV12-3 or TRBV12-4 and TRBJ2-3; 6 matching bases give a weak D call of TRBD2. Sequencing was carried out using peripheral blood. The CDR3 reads CASSLGAGDTQYF. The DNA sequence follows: TGTGCCAGCAGTCTCGGGGCGGGGGATACGCAGTATTTT.